The 28 T cell receptor delta chains below come from one sample, sequenced in a study of Vδ1+ human thymocytes. Study-wide points: Thymic TRG and TRD repertoires appeared highly polyclonal, with Gaussian CDR3 length distributions.

Their antigens remain unidentified. Sequences come from RNA converted to cDNA by reverse transcription. Pooled V-gene forward primers with one constant-region reverse primer generated the CDR3 amplicons by multiplex PCR. With CATT, TCRdb re-called clones from the multiplex PCR reads. The table has about 25,000 delta-chain clones, approximately 32% seen once. Sequencing was done on a sample of Vdelta1+ gamma-delta thymocytes from the thymus. As to subset: FACS-sorted CD3+ TCRalphabeta- TCRVdelta1+ TCRVdelta2- thymocytes. These receptors were collected from a boy under two years old who had congenital heart surgery.

As regards this clone: The sample holds other DNA sequences that translate to the same CDR3. The gene calls are TRDV1 and TRDJ1; D is uncertain. The CDR3 has 10 residues. Germline V lookup: CDR1 TSWWSYY, CDR2 QGS. Trimming removed 2 bases at V and 5 bases at J, with 0 bases between. CDR3 protein: CALGEDKLIF. Written as DNA, the CDR3 is TGTGCTCTTGGGGAAGATAAACTCATCTTT.

The table lists this clone with many counts. The same CDR3 is also encoded by other DNA sequences in this sample. V is TRDV1 and J is TRDJ1, with 9 positions matching TRDD2. Trimming at V came to 2 bases and at J to 0 bases, leaving 16 bases not matched to a gene. The CDR3 spans 20 residues. The germline V gene encodes CDR1 TSWWSYY and CDR2 QGS. CDR3 DNA sequence: TGTGCTCTTGGGGAAGGACCTTCCTACGGGGCCGTATCGTACACCGATAAACTCATCTTT. Its translation: CALGEGPSYGAVSYTDKLIF.

Sample share makes this clone medium-sized. The rearrangement uses TRDV1 and TRDJ1; D is uncertain. Trimming shortened V by 3 bases and J by 1 base, and 12 bases separated the two germline ends. The CDR3 contains 15 residues. Germline CDR1 TSWWSYY, CDR2 QGS. Written as DNA, the CDR3 is TGTGCTCTTGGGGACCCGGAGGCCCTCACCGATAAACTCATCTTT. Residues: CALGDPEALTDKLIF.

Note on this clone: With a much larger clone just one base away, this may be a read error. The same CDR3 also results from other DNA sequences found in this sample. The chain employs TRDV1 and TRDJ1; a weak D match, TRDD3 (5 bases). CDR3 length equals 18 residues. The V end was cut by 3 bases, the J end by 0 bases, with 20 bases between. CDR1 TSWWSYY and CDR2 QGS come from the germline V gene. In DNA form, the CDR3 reads TGTGCTCTTGGGGAGCTGGGCCAGCACACGGCAAACACCGATAAACTCATCTTT. It translates to CALGELGQHTANTDKLIF.

The rearrangement links TRDV1 to TRDJ1, with D possibly called TRDD2 or TRDD3 (6 bases each). Trimming took 2 bases from V and 6 from J, leaving 31 bases between them. The CDR3 runs 20 residues. Germline loops: CDR1 TSWWSYY, CDR2 QGS. CDR3 nucleotides: TGTGCTCTTGGGGAAAGGGTCCTACTCGGGGGTACTGGGTCTATGAATAAACTCATCTTT. This gives the protein CALGERVLLGGTGSMNKLIF.

The genes are TRDV1 and TRDJ1; D remains unclear. CDR3 length: 23 amino acids. Germline V gene lookup returns CDR1 TSWWSYY and CDR2 QGS. The germline V and J ends were trimmed by 1 base and 4 bases, with 37 bases remaining between them. This chain's CDR3 is CALGERLSGVLLRATLGYDKLIF. Here the CDR3 DNA reads TGTGCTCTTGGGGAACGTCTCTCCGGGGTTTTACTGAGGGCTACGCTCGGGTACGATAAACTCATCTTT.

By share, this clone counts as medium-sized. The V call is TRDV1, the J call TRDJ1; no reliable D call. The CDR3 spans 16 residues. The germline V and J ends were trimmed by 2 bases and 3 bases, with 16 bases remaining between them. Germline-derived CDR1 and CDR2 are TSWWSYY and QGS. The CDR3 here is CALGEFPLGDPDKLIF. The CDR3 DNA is TGTGCTCTTGGGGAATTCCCGCTCGGTGACCCCGATAAACTCATCTTT.

This clone is medium-sized (0.01 to 0.1%). The chain joins TRDV1 to TRDJ1, with 10 bases fitting TRDD3. The J segment lost 2 bases and the V segment lost 3 bases, leaving 21 bases of the junction unmatched. The CDR3 has 21 residues. Per the germline V gene, CDR1 is TSWWSYY and CDR2 is QGS. CDR3 coding DNA: TGTGCTCTTGGGGAGTACGGCGTACTACGCTGGGGGATAAGGGGGACCGATAAACTCATCTTT. Translated: CALGEYGVLRWGIRGTDKLIF.

V gene TRDV1 combines with J gene TRDJ1, with 12 bases identical to TRDD3. This CDR3 spans 17 amino acids. The J segment lost 7 bases and the V segment lost 4 bases, leaving 13 bases of the junction unmatched. Germline V lookup: CDR1 TSWWSYY, CDR2 QGS. The CDR3 reads CALGGAFPELGDTKLIF. Here the CDR3 DNA reads TGTGCTCTTGGGGGGGCCTTCCCAGAACTGGGGGATACTAAACTCATCTTT.

Concerning this clone: Possible read error: a much larger clone is one base away. This same CDR3 is encoded by further DNA sequences in the sample. The rearrangement joins TRDV1 to TRDJ1; no reliable D call. CDR3 length equals 17 residues. Trimming pared 3 bases from V and 8 bases from J, leaving 25 bases between. Germline V gives CDR1 TSWWSYY, CDR2 QGS. CDR3 region: CALGDLFPSHATLKLIF. CDR3 in DNA: TGTGCTCTTGGGGACCTATTCCCCTCACACGCCACACTCAAACTCATCTTT.

This chain uses TRDV1 with TRDJ1; 9 bases line up with TRDD3. Germline CDR1 and CDR2: TSWWSYY and QGS. Losses at the gene ends were 0 bases for V and 6 bases for J; bases not matched to a gene: 17. The CDR3 is 19 amino acids. The CDR3 spells CALGELRYWGINFKYKLIF. CDR3 bases: TGTGCTCTTGGGGAACTAAGGTATTGGGGGATAAATTTTAAGTATAAACTCATCTTT.

The gene calls are TRDV1 and TRDJ1, with D possibly TRDD2 on 5 matching bases. The V end lost 5 bases, the J end lost 0 bases, and 19 bases lay between the germline ends. CDR3 size: 17 residues. Germline V gives CDR1 TSWWSYY, CDR2 QGS. This chain's CDR3 is CALGKSLRLYYTDKLIF. The CDR3 DNA reads TGTGCTCTTGGGAAAAGCCTACGCCTATATTACACCGATAAACTCATCTTT.

This clone has a single count. V gene TRDV1 combines with J gene TRDJ1; no clear D. V lost 5 bases to trimming and J lost 9 bases, with 22 bases between them. The CDR3 has 15 residues. Germline V lookup: CDR1 TSWWSYY, CDR2 QGS. This CDR3 is CALGSIPDFQLQLIF. The CDR3 nucleotides read TGTGCTCTTGGGTCGATTCCCGATTTCCAACTACAACTCATCTTT.

The chain recombines TRDV1 with TRDJ1, with 10 bases identical to TRDD3. CDR1 and CDR2 (germline): TSWWSYY, QGS. This CDR3 region has 26 residues. Germline trimming cut 2 bases from V and 3 bases from J; bases unmatched to any gene: 36. CDR3 amino acids: CALGESRLTPSFFLLGDVGAADKLIF. The CDR3 DNA is TGTGCTCTTGGGGAATCCCGCCTCACCCCTTCCTTTTTTCTACTGGGGGATGTTGGGGCTGCCGATAAACTCATCTTT.

The table lists this clone with a count of one. Other DNA sequences from this sample encode an identical CDR3 as well. The V call is TRDV1, the J call TRDJ1, with 7 positions matching TRDD3. J lost 4 bases, V lost 0 bases, and 14 bases had no gene match. Germline-derived CDR1 and CDR2 are TSWWSYY and QGS. The CDR3 totals 18 residues. CDR3 coding DNA: TGTGCTCTTGGGGAACTCGGTGGTGGATACGCCCGACTCGATAAACTCATCTTT. This encodes CALGELGGGYARLDKLIF.

The rearrangement links TRDV1 to TRDJ1; a weak D match, TRDD2 (9 bases). V shed 0 bases and J shed 0 bases, with 38 bases lying between them. Per germline, CDR1 TSWWSYY and CDR2 QGS. CDR3 size: 25 residues. Here the CDR3 reads CALGELLPAPFLPGGPETYTDKLIF. The CDR3 DNA reads as TGTGCTCTTGGGGAACTTTTGCCCGCCCCCTTCCTACCTGGGGGACCTGAAACGTACACCGATAAACTCATCTTT.

In this sample, this clone is medium-sized. This rearrangement joins TRDV1 to TRDJ1, with 8 nucleotides matching TRDD3. V gave up 2 bases and J gave up 0 bases; unmatched junction bases: 23. This CDR3 is built from 22 residues. CDR1 is TSWWSYY and CDR2 is QGS in the germline V gene. The CDR3 loop is CALGEEEATPGGKRRYTDKLIF. The DNA of the CDR3 is TGTGCTCTTGGGGAAGAGGAGGCTACGCCTGGGGGAAAAAGAAGGTACACCGATAAACTCATCTTT.

As to this clone: The junction differs from germline at one of its ends, possibly a read error. The chain carries TRDV1 and TRDJ1; possibly TRDD3 for D (6 bases). The germline V gene has CDR1 TSWWSYY and CDR2 QGS. The CDR3 is made up of 19 amino acids. CDR3 bases: TGTGCTCTTGGGGAATTTGATACGGGGAGGAGAGGGAGTAGGCATAATCTCATCTTT. Translating it yields CALGEFDTGRRGSRHNLIF.

About this clone itself: Just one base apart from a much larger clone, this may be a read error. The chain has TRDV1 and TRDJ1; D remains ambiguous. V lost 1 base and J 11 bases, leaving 14 bases between the germline ends. The length of the CDR3 is 13 residues. In germline, CDR1 is TSWWSYY, CDR2 QGS. In DNA, the CDR3 is TGTGCTCTTGGGGAACAAAGCCCGGGTTTTCTCATCTTT. This encodes CALGEQSPGFLIF.

In its sample, this clone was seen a few times. The sample carries other DNA sequences with the same CDR3. The chain has TRDV1 and TRDJ1; D may correspond to TRDD1, TRDD2 or TRDD3 (5 bases each). Germline lookup yields CDR1 TSWWSYY and CDR2 QGS. This CDR3 is 19 amino acids long. Trimming cost V 2 bases and J 9 bases, with 31 bases left between them. CDR3 sequence (DNA): TGTGCTCTTGGGGAAGGGGAGATAGTTCGTTCCTTGGTAGCTCGTCAACTCATCTTT. The encoded protein is CALGEGEIVRSLVARQLIF.

This clone is medium-sized within its sample. The chain carries TRDV1 and TRDJ1, with a weak D call TRDD3 (5 bases). CDR3 length equals 16 residues. The germline gives CDR1 TSWWSYY, CDR2 QGS. Trimming left V 1 base short and J 3 bases short, with 15 bases between. Here the CDR3 DNA reads TGTGCTCTTGGGGAACCTCTCCCCTGGGCGGCCGATAAACTCATCTTT. Amino acid sequence: CALGEPLPWAADKLIF.

The rearrangement joins TRDV1 to TRDJ1; maybe TRDD3 (6 bases). V gave up 2 bases and J gave up 9 bases, with 25 bases separating them. Germline V CDR1 and CDR2: TSWWSYY, QGS. CDR3 length: 17 residues. CDR3 protein: CALGENLRDPYWEELIF. The CDR3 DNA follows: TGTGCTCTTGGGGAAAATCTACGAGACCCGTACTGGGAGGAACTCATCTTT.

Turning to this clone: A much larger clone differs by one base, so this may be a read error. The chain combines TRDV1 with TRDJ1; TRDD3 aligns across 11 bases. V dropped 5 bases and J dropped 0; count of bases not matched to a gene: 26. The CDR3 is made up of 23 amino acids. The germline V gene has CDR1 TSWWSYY and CDR2 QGS. The CDR3 protein is CALGQPQLPLYWGIIPYTDKLIF. The DNA for the CDR3 is TGTGCTCTTGGGCAACCTCAGCTTCCTCTGTACTGGGGGATAATCCCGTACACCGATAAACTCATCTTT.

In the case of this clone: A much larger clone lies a single base off, so this may be a read error. The V call is TRDV1, the J call TRDJ1; tentative D call: TRDD3 (5 bases). The CDR3 runs 18 residues. Trimming took off 2 bases at V and 2 bases at J, with 21 bases between the two ends. Germline CDR1 TSWWSYY, CDR2 QGS. CDR3 nucleotide sequence: TGTGCTCTTGGGGAAAACTCCCGAATTGGACTGGATACCGATAAACTCATCTTT. Amino acid sequence: CALGENSRIGLDTDKLIF.

The V and J genes are TRDV1 and TRDJ1; perhaps TRDD3 as D (6 bases). The CDR3 length is 20 residues. Germline CDR1 is TSWWSYY and CDR2 is QGS. Trimming took 3 bases from V and 0 from J, leaving 26 bases between them. This CDR3 reads CALGEDLPGKWGWYTDKLIF. CDR3 DNA: TGTGCTCTTGGGGAGGATCTTCCGGGGAAGTGGGGATGGTACACCGATAAACTCATCTTT.

V usage is TRDV1 and J usage is TRDJ2, with TRDD3 identical over 9 bases. The CDR3 is 19 residues long. V dropped 1 base and J dropped 6; count of bases not matched to a gene: 15. Germline CDR1 TSWWSYY, CDR2 QGS. In DNA form, the CDR3 reads TGTGCTCTTGGGGAACAGGGAGGGCTGGGGGATCCCCTGGCAGCACAACTCTTCTTT. Its translation: CALGEQGGLGDPLAAQLFF.

V is TRDV1 and J is TRDJ1; TRDD2 matches at 8 bases. Germline CDR1 reads TSWWSYY; CDR2 reads QGS. CDR3 size: 21 residues. The J segment lost 3 bases and the V segment lost 0 bases, leaving 21 bases of the junction unmatched. This chain's CDR3 is CALGELGSFLWLYPTADKLIF. As DNA, the CDR3 is TGTGCTCTTGGGGAACTTGGTTCCTTCCTATGGCTTTACCCTACCGCCGATAAACTCATCTTT.

Worth noting for this clone: Being one base from a much bigger clone, this may be a read error. The chain joins TRDV1 to TRDJ1, with D possibly matching TRDD2 (6 bases). V dropped 0 bases and J dropped 11 bases, with 25 bases sitting between them. Germline V gene lookup returns CDR1 TSWWSYY and CDR2 QGS. CDR3 length equals 17 residues. CDR3 protein: CALGELVKGTSSRLLIF. CDR3 nucleotide sequence: TGTGCTCTTGGGGAACTCGTAAAGGGGACTTCCTCACGACTTCTCATCTTT.